What follows are 19 T cell receptor beta chains derived from one specimen sequenced in a study of blood T cell repertoires in COVID-19 (dated by TCRdb to 2018 to 2021). Preparation of the library involved the immunoSEQ multiplex PCR assay. TCRdb took over this immuneACCESS table, retaining in-frame rearrangements with V and J assigned. Such tables are incomplete; in checked studies, under half of the missing clones stem from an unresolved V gene, and the remainder is unexplained. For this sample the table gives 200,000 to 250,000 clones, of which almost 85% were detected only once. The ten largest clones represent approximately 15% of the sample. The sample consisted of PBMCs or T cells enriched from blood (not recorded which). The source of these receptors is a man aged 40-49 years who had recovered from COVID-19.

The rearrangement links TRBV6-2 or TRBV6-3 to TRBJ2-1, with 9 nucleotides matching TRBD2. V dropped 2 bases and J dropped 2; count of bases not matched to a gene: 1. The germline CDR1 and CDR2 sequences are MNHEY and SVGEGT. This CDR3 contains 15 residues. CDR3 sequence: CASSYRGGAYNEQFF. The DNA of the CDR3 is TGTGCCAGCAGTTACCGCGGGGGGGCCTACAATGAGCAGTTCTTC.

The chain couples TRBV28 to TRBJ2-2; possibly TRBD2 for D (6 bases). Germline V gene lookup returns CDR1 MDHEN and CDR2 SYDVKM. CDR3 length: 14 amino acids. V was trimmed by 3 bases and J by 5 bases, leaving 10 bases between them. CDR3 amino acids: CASSLVGGTGELFF. The CDR3 nucleotides read TGTGCCAGCAGTTTGGTCGGGGGAACCGGGGAGCTGTTTTTT. The variable domain in full, completed from reference TRBV28 and TRBJ2-2, reads DVKVTQSSRYLVKRTGEKVFLECVQDMDHENMFWYRQDPGLGLRLIYFSYDVKMKEKGDIPEGYSVSREKKERFSLILESASTNQTSMYLCASSLVGGTGELFFGEGSRLTVL.

The V call is TRBV4-1, the J call TRBJ1-2; TRBD1 matches at 7 bases. Germline V gene lookup returns CDR1 MGHRA and CDR2 YSYEKL. With V trimmed by 5 bases and J by 4 bases, 7 bases remained unmatched. The CDR3 runs 14 residues. CDR3 bases: TGCGCCAGCAGCGCCCGACAGGGAGGCTATGGCTACACCTTC. This gives the protein CASSARQGGYGYTF.

The CDR3 protein is CASSAGTGGDEQYF. Written as DNA, the CDR3 is TGTGCCAGCAGCGCCGGGACAGGGGGCGACGAGCAGTACTTC. The V and J genes are TRBV28 and TRBJ2-7, with 12 bases aligning to TRBD1. The V gene end was trimmed by 6 bases and the J gene end by 5 bases; junction bases not matched to a gene: 5. The CDR3 is 14 amino acids. CDR1 and CDR2 (germline): MDHEN, SYDVKM.

This chain uses TRBV6-5 with TRBJ1-4; D gene unclear. Trimming pared 5 bases from V and 5 bases from J, leaving 12 bases between. The CDR3 spans 14 residues. Germline V gene sequence: CDR1 MNHEY, CDR2 SVGAGI. The CDR3 spells CASSRTGKNEKLFF. As DNA, the CDR3 is TGTGCCAGCAGTCGGACGGGGAAGAATGAAAAACTGTTTTTT.

The rearrangement links TRBV18 to TRBJ1-5; 7 nucleotides match TRBD1. Germline CDR1 and CDR2: KGHSH and LQKENI. V shed 0 bases and J 7 bases; nucleotides not matched to a gene: 6. The length of the CDR3 is 15 residues. As DNA, the CDR3 is TGTGCCAGCTCACCACCAGACAGGGCCGGGCAGCCCCAGCATTTT. Its translation is CASSPPDRAGQPQHF.

The rearrangement joins TRBV27 to TRBJ1-2; D is perhaps TRBD1 (6 bases). Germline CDR1 and CDR2: MNHEY and SMNVEV (reference sequence). CDR3 length: 15 amino acids. V was pared by 5 bases and J by 3 bases, with 16 bases between. The CDR3 DNA is TGTGCCAGCAGTACCAACAGGGAAAGGTACTATGGCTACACCTTC. The encoded protein is CASSTNRERYYGYTF.

The V and J genes are TRBV7-2 and TRBJ1-3, with D possibly matching TRBD1 (5 bases). Germline loops: CDR1 SGHTA, CDR2 FQGNSA. The CDR3 has 15 amino acids. The ends were cut back, 5 bases at V and 3 bases at J, with 14 bases in the middle. The CDR3, as DNA: TGTGCCAGCAGCCCAGAGACAGCAAGTGGAAACACCATATATTTT. Translated, it gives CASSPETASGNTIYF.

V gene TRBV10-3 combines with J gene TRBJ1-4, with 10 bases lining up with TRBD1. CDR3 length: 13 amino acids. The V and J ends lost 11 bases and 8 bases, in that order; junction bases with no gene match: 8. In germline, CDR1 is ENHRY, CDR2 SYGVKD. Here the CDR3 DNA reads TGTGCCTCCCGACAGGGGGCGGAAGAAAAACTGTTTTTT. Its protein product is CASRQGAEEKLFF.

This chain uses TRBV4-2 with TRBJ2-1; 10 bases are shared with TRBD2. The CDR3 sequence is 16 residues long. The germline CDR1 and CDR2 sequences are LGHNA and YNFKEQ. The ends lost 1 base at V and 3 bases at J; junction bases unmatched: 3. The CDR3 loop is CASSQGAGGFYNEQFF. The DNA of the CDR3 is TGTGCCAGCAGCCAAGGAGCGGGAGGGTTCTACAATGAGCAGTTCTTC.

Worth noting for this clone: Other DNA variants within this sample encode the same CDR3. This chain uses TRBV7-3 with TRBJ1-1; 9 nucleotides align to TRBD1. The CDR3 covers 14 residues. V shed 4 bases, J shed 1 base, and the junction held 1 base outside the gene matches. Germline V gene sequence: CDR1 SGHTA, CDR2 FQGTGA. The CDR3 nucleotides are TGTGCCAGCAGCTCGGGACAGGGGAACACTGAAGCTTTCTTT. Its translation is CASSSGQGNTEAFF.

V and J are TRBV11-3 and TRBJ2-2, with D perhaps matching TRBD2 (5 bases). This CDR3 has 14 residues. The V gene's germline CDR1 is SGHNT and CDR2 YENEEA. The germline V and J ends were trimmed by 1 base and 5 bases, with 8 bases remaining between them. The CDR3 loop is CASSLGVATGELFF. The CDR3 coding sequence is TGTGCCAGCAGCTTAGGAGTAGCGACCGGGGAGCTGTTTTTT.

The rearrangement joins TRBV14 to TRBJ1-6; no definite D call. Germline V gene lookup returns CDR1 SGHDN and CDR2 FVKESK. The V and J ends lost 2 bases and 7 bases respectively, with 12 bases between them. This CDR3 region has 15 residues. Here the CDR3 DNA reads TGTGCCAGCAGCCAATTTGGCAGTCAAAATTCACCCCTCCACTTT. Translated: CASSQFGSQNSPLHF.

The chain employs TRBV6-5 and TRBJ2-7, with 9 bases that match TRBD2. Trimming took 6 bases from V and 2 from J; bases not matched to a gene: 8. The germline V gene has CDR1 MNHEY and CDR2 SVGAGI. The CDR3 contains 15 residues. The CDR3 reads CASSRRLAATYEQYF. The DNA of the CDR3 is TGTGCCAGCAGCCGACGACTAGCGGCCACCTACGAGCAGTACTTC.

This chain joins TRBV11-2 and TRBJ2-7; D remains ambiguous. The V end lost 0 bases, the J end lost 2 bases, and 8 bases lay between the germline ends. Germline values: CDR1 SGHAT, CDR2 FQNNGV. The CDR3 extends over 14 amino acids. The CDR3 loop reads CASSLDSEAYEQYF. The CDR3 region has the DNA TGTGCCAGCAGCTTAGATTCAGAAGCCTACGAGCAGTACTTC.

This chain joins TRBV24-1 and TRBJ1-1, with TRBD1 identical over 7 bases. The CDR3 length is 15 residues. Trimming cost V 3 bases and J 1 base; bases outside gene matches: 4. Germline V lookup: CDR1 KGHDR, CDR2 SFDVKD. The CDR3 sequence is CATSDPRQGNTEAFF. The CDR3 DNA sequence: TGTGCCACCAGTGATCCGCGACAGGGGAACACTGAAGCTTTCTTT.

This chain links TRBV2 with TRBJ1-5; the D gene is possibly TRBD1 (5 bases). V was pared by 6 bases and J by 7 bases, with 10 bases between. The germline V gene has CDR1 SNHLY and CDR2 FYNNEI. The length of the CDR3 is 12 residues. The CDR3 protein is CASRAGRQPQHF. CDR3 bases: TGTGCCAGCAGGGCAGGGAGGCAGCCCCAGCATTTT.

The chain employs TRBV11-2 and TRBJ1-1; 7 bases align to TRBD1. V lost 5 bases and J lost 1; bases outside the gene matches: 4. This CDR3 contains 14 residues. Germline CDR1 reads SGHAT; CDR2 reads FQNNGV. CDR3 sequence: CASSLGTENTEAFF. The DNA for the CDR3 is TGTGCCAGCAGCCTCGGGACAGAGAACACTGAAGCTTTCTTT. Supplemented by reference TRBV11-2 and TRBJ1-1, the full variable domain reads EAGVAQSPRYKIIEKRQSVAFWCNPISGHATLYWYQQILGQGPKLLIQFQNNGVVDDSQLPKDRFSAERLKGVDSTLKIQPAKLEDSAVYLCASSLGTENTEAFFGQGTRLTVV.

This sequence joins TRBV19 and TRBJ1-4; D is ambiguous. The V and J ends lost 3 bases and 8 bases respectively, with 10 bases between them. CDR1 is LNHDA, CDR2 SQIVND, per germline (reference sequence). This CDR3 contains 13 residues. The chain's CDR3 is CASSMNSGEKLFF. CDR3 in DNA: TGTGCCAGTAGTATGAATTCGGGGGAAAAACTGTTTTTT.